Described below is a single T cell receptor beta chain sequence and its context. This sample stems from a study of blood T cell repertoires in COVID-19. Study in general: The analysed material was cDNA or gDNA that came from T cells, B-cell-depleted T cells, or PBMCs.

The CDR3 loop spans 15 amino acids. CDR1 and CDR2 from the germline V gene are SGHTA and FQGNSA. J gave up 7 bases and V 3 bases, and 6 bases lay outside the gene matches. The data were produced by immunoSEQ multiplex PCR, yet TCRdb's version contains in-frame clones alone and is incomplete. The sample has 110,000 to 150,000 clones, 65% to 80% seen once. Sequenced sample: peripheral blood. The sequence was obtained from a man in his 60s with acute or convalescent COVID-19. This chain links TRBV7-2 with TRBJ1-6; 7 positions agree with TRBD1. CDR3 DNA sequence: TGTGCCAGCAGCTTGATGGGCAGGGGGAATTCACCCCTCCACTTT. Protein: CASSLMGRGNSPLHF. Using reference TRBV7-2 and TRBJ1-6 for the parts outside the CDR3, the full variable domain is GAGVSQSPSNKVTEKGKDVELRCDPISGHTALYWYRQSLGQGLEFLIYFQGNSAPDKSGLPSDRFSAERTGGSVSTLTIQRTQQEDSAVYLCASSLMGRGNSPLHFGNGTRLTVT.